Below, 17 T cell receptor beta chains from the same sample are listed, as sequenced in a study of T-cell memory formation after mild COVID-19 listed by TCRdb under 2021. The library was made by 5' RACE. These reads were obtained on an Illumina NovaSeq 6000. TCRdb reanalyzed the raw reads on its own, using fastp at Q25 for trimming and MiXCR for clone calling, and kept in-frame beta chains. One record per CDR3 amino acid sequence lists the most common genes and DNA. In this sample the table shows more than 250,000 distinct CDR3 sequences, roughly 17% of which occur a single time. In total, the top ten clones hold 22% of the sample. What was sequenced was PBMCs or a T cell subset sorted from them (not recorded which). The receptors stem from a man aged 18 to 29 who had mild COVID-19 (a few samples of this study predate the infection). The sample titles of this study are shuffled in the database, so cell type and time point are left out; the donor was told from shared clones.

The J gene is TRBJ2-7, the V gene TRBV15; TRBD1 matches 7 bases. The CDR3 is 16 amino acids. J gave up 5 bases and V 1 base, and 11 bases lay outside the gene matches. Germline values: CDR1 LNHNV, CDR2 YYDKDF (reference sequence). The CDR3 spells CATSRVVTGAFDEQYF. CDR3 bases: TGTGCCACCAGCAGAGTGGTAACAGGGGCCTTCGACGAGCAGTACTTC.

There are a few counts of this clonotype. The chain carries TRBV4-3 and TRBJ1-1; D gene uncertain. V shed 1 base and J shed 7 bases, with 7 bases lying between them. CDR1 is LGHNA, CDR2 YSLEER, per germline. This CDR3 is built from 12 residues. The CDR3 is CASSQVNGEAFF. In DNA, the CDR3 is TGCGCCAGCAGCCAAGTTAACGGTGAAGCTTTCTTT.

This chain uses TRBV27 with TRBJ1-2; D call uncertain. Between the trimmed V and J ends, which lost 4 bases and 5 bases, there was a span of 8 bases. The CDR3 runs 12 residues. CDR1 is MNHEY and CDR2 is SMNVEV in the germline V gene (reference sequence). The CDR3 reads CASSSRFYGYTF. CDR3 in DNA: TGTGCCAGCAGTTCCCGATTTTATGGCTACACCTTC.

The chain recombines TRBV4-1 with TRBJ2-7; D may be TRBD1 or TRBD2 (5 bases each). This CDR3 spans 14 amino acids. Germline assignment: CDR1 MGHRA and CDR2 YSYEKL. V was trimmed by 3 bases and J by 7 bases, leaving 16 bases between them. The CDR3 region has the DNA TGCGCCAGCAGCCAGACGCCCCAGGGAGAAGAGCAGTACGTC. Protein: CASSQTPQGEEQYV.

This rearrangement joins TRBV18 to TRBJ1-2; 7 nucleotides line up with TRBD1. CDR1 is KGHSH, CDR2 LQKENI, per germline. CDR3 length: 15 amino acids. V shed 3 bases, J shed 4 bases, and the junction held 8 bases outside the gene matches. Here the CDR3 DNA reads TGTGCCAGCTCACCGGCGGCAGGGGGAGGCTATGGCTACACCTTC. Its protein is CASSPAAGGGYGYTF. The full variable domain, completed using reference TRBV18 and TRBJ1-2, is NAGVMQNPRHLVRRRGQEARLRCSPMKGHSHVYWYRQLPEEGLKFMVYLQKENIIDESGMPKERFSAEFPKEGPSILRIQQVVRGDSAAYFCASSPAAGGGYGYTFGSGTRLTVV.

CDR3: CASRPLWGTEPVLNQPQHF. In DNA form, the CDR3 reads TGTGCCAGCAGACCGTTGTGGGGGACCGAGCCAGTCTTAAATCAGCCCCAGCATTTT. This chain uses TRBV6-2 or TRBV6-3 with TRBJ1-5, with D maybe TRBD1 (5 bases). Germline assignment: CDR1 MNHEY and CDR2 SVGEGT. Trimming left V 6 bases short and J 4 bases short, with 28 bases between. The CDR3 loop spans 19 amino acids.

The table lists this clonotype with a few counts. The chain recombines TRBV12-3 or TRBV12-4 with TRBJ2-5; TRBD2 is a possible D gene (7 bases). The CDR3 loop spans 13 amino acids. The V gene lost 7 bases and the J gene lost 5 bases, with 14 bases spanning the gap. CDR3: CASNLRGRETQYF. CDR3 sequence (DNA): TGTGCCAGCAACTTGCGGGGGCGTGAGACCCAGTACTTC.

The gene calls are TRBV6-2 or TRBV6-3 and TRBJ2-7; either TRBD1 or TRBD2 may fit D (6 bases each). The V end was cut by 8 bases, the J end by 3 bases, with 11 bases between. CDR1 is MNHEY, CDR2 SVGEGT, per germline. CDR3 length: 12 residues. CDR3 amino acids: CASGGQGYEQYV. DNA for the CDR3: TGTGCCAGCGGGGGGCAGGGCTACGAGCAGTACGTC.

This clonotype was seen many times. The chain is built from TRBV15 and TRBJ1-2; D not certain. The CDR3 spans 12 residues. Looked up from germline, CDR1 is LNHNV and CDR2 is YYDKDF (reference sequence). V lost 3 bases, J lost 12 bases, and 14 bases lay in between. Written as DNA, the CDR3 is TGTGCCACCAGCAGTAGTGGTGGAGTCCACACCTTC. This gives the protein CATSSSGGVHTF.

In its sample, this clonotype was seen a few times. The chain is built from TRBV4-1 and TRBJ2-5; 9 positions match TRBD2. Germline CDR1 reads MGHRA; CDR2 reads YSYEKL. The CDR3 sequence is 17 residues long. V was pared by 1 base and J by 4 bases, with 10 bases of the junction left unmatched. CDR3 DNA: TGCGCCAGCAGCCAAGGAGGCGGGGGGGCCGTTGGAGAGACCCAGTACTTC. Protein product: CASSQGGGGAVGETQYF.

This clonotype was counted only a few times. The rearrangement joins TRBV9 to TRBJ2-6; D is unclear. The CDR3 has 14 residues. V lost 4 bases and J lost 0, with 5 bases in between. Germline V gene data show CDR1 as SGDLS and CDR2 as YYNGEE. CDR3 loop: CASSTDSGANVLTF. Written as DNA, the CDR3 is TGTGCCAGCAGCACAGACTCTGGGGCCAACGTCCTGACTTTC. Drawing the rest from reference TRBV9 and TRBJ2-6, the complete variable domain is DSGVTQTPKHLITATGQRVTLRCSPRSGDLSVYWYQQSLDQGLQFLIQYYNGEERAKGNILERFSAQQFPDLHSELNLSSLELGDSALYFCASSTDSGANVLTFGAGSRLTVL.

This clonotype was seen ten or more times. The rearrangement uses TRBV11-2 and TRBJ2-3; perhaps TRBD2 as D (5 bases). V lost 5 bases, J lost 9 bases, and 12 bases lay in between. Germline CDR1 and CDR2: SGHAT and FQNNGV. The CDR3 totals 12 residues. The CDR3 loop reads CASSPEEVTQYF. The CDR3 bases are TGTGCCAGCAGCCCCGAGGAGGTAACGCAGTATTTT.

This clonotype turned up a few times. This chain uses TRBV18 with TRBJ2-4, with TRBD1 identical over 10 bases. The V gene end was trimmed by 3 bases and the J gene end by 5 bases; junction bases not matched to a gene: 1. This CDR3 has 14 residues. The germline V gene has CDR1 KGHSH and CDR2 LQKENI. CDR3 sequence (DNA): TGTGCCAGCTCACCCGACAGGGGGCAAAACATTCAGTACTTC. Its translation: CASSPDRGQNIQYF.

The CDR3 protein is CASSVWSYNEQFF. CDR3 nucleotides: TGCGCCAGCAGTGTTTGGTCCTACAATGAGCAGTTCTTC. This chain uses TRBV10-2 with TRBJ2-1; the D is unclear. The CDR3 sequence is 13 residues long. The V end was cut by 4 bases, the J end by 1 base, with 5 bases between. Germline V gives CDR1 WSHSY, CDR2 SAAADI.

V gene TRBV15 combines with J gene TRBJ2-1; D is unresolved. V lost 1 base to trimming and J lost 9 bases, with 4 bases between them. The CDR3 is made up of 11 amino acids. Germline loops: CDR1 LNHNV, CDR2 YYDKDF (reference sequence). The CDR3 DNA is TGTGCCACCAGCAGAGTTGGTGAGCAGTTCTTC. It is translated as CATSRVGEQFF.

The chain is built from TRBV7-9 and TRBJ2-7, with 7 bases that match TRBD1. Losses at the gene ends were 3 bases for V and 6 bases for J; bases not matched to a gene: 8. The length of the CDR3 is 14 residues. Germline CDR1 is SEHNR and CDR2 is FQNEAQ (reference sequence). CDR3 sequence reads: CASSLKTGRGEQYF. The CDR3, as DNA: TGTGCCAGCAGCTTGAAGACAGGGAGAGGCGAGCAGTACTTC.

This chain connects TRBV4-3 to TRBJ2-3; TRBD2 aligns across 14 bases. The CDR3 sequence is 17 residues long. V dropped 0 bases and J dropped 9; count of bases not matched to a gene: 8. The germline V gene has CDR1 LGHNA and CDR2 YSLEER. CDR3 residues: CASSQDTPGLAGDTQYF. In nucleotides, the CDR3 is TGCGCCAGCAGCCAAGACACCCCGGGACTAGCGGGGGACACGCAGTATTTT.